The 10 T cell receptor beta chains below all came from one sample that was sequenced in a study of blood T cell repertoires in COVID-19. Generated by immunoSEQ multiplex PCR, the TCRdb table keeps only in-frame clones and is missing some. The repertoire consists of approximately 300,000 clones, with 89% occurring once and the leading ten covering roughly 5.2%. Sequencing used PBMCs or T cells enriched from blood (not recorded which). All receptors come from a man aged 55 to 69 who had recovered from COVID-19.

The V and J genes are TRBV12-3 or TRBV12-4 and TRBJ1-2; D might be TRBD1 (5 bases). This CDR3 comprises 12 residues. Deletions cut 7 bases from V and 7 bases from J, with 13 bases between. The CDR3 sequence: CASIPGTGGYTF. The CDR3 DNA is TGTGCCAGCATCCCTGGAACAGGTGGCTACACCTTC.

The CDR3 region is CASSLIIGSGSWEETQYF. CDR3 bases: TGTGCCAGCAGTTTAATAATAGGTAGCGGGAGTTGGGAAGAGACCCAGTACTTC. The chain uses TRBV28 and TRBJ2-5; 9 nucleotides line up with TRBD2. V gave up 2 bases and J gave up 3 bases; unmatched junction bases: 13. Germline V gives CDR1 MDHEN, CDR2 SYDVKM. This CDR3 contains 18 residues.

The genes are TRBV7-2 and TRBJ2-7; the D gene is possibly TRBD2 (5 bases). V dropped 4 bases and J dropped 3 bases, with 13 bases sitting between them. The CDR3 contains 14 residues. Looked up from germline, CDR1 is SGHTA and CDR2 is FQGNSA. The CDR3 spells CASSWAGGNYEQYF. Written as DNA, the CDR3 is TGTGCCAGCAGCTGGGCAGGAGGAAACTACGAGCAGTACTTC.

The DNA for the CDR3 is TGTGCCAGTAGTATAGCCAGTCTAGCGACAGATACGCAGTATTTT. It specifies CASSIASLATDTQYF. The chain couples TRBV19 to TRBJ2-3; a possible D gene is TRBD2 (6 bases). Trimming shortened V by 1 base and J by 3 bases, and 11 bases separated the two germline ends. Germline CDR1 and CDR2: LNHDA and SQIVND (reference sequence). The CDR3 is 15 amino acids.

This clone was seen a few times. The chain carries TRBV9 and TRBJ1-5; D gene ambiguous. Germline assignment: CDR1 SGDLS and CDR2 YYNGEE. CDR3 length: 14 residues. The V and J ends lost 0 bases and 1 base respectively, with 5 bases between them. The CDR3 bases are TGTGCCAGCAGCGTAGGGGCCAGCAATCAGCCCCAGCATTTT. Protein sequence: CASSVGASNQPQHF.

The chain couples TRBV7-9 to TRBJ1-2; D remains unclear. The CDR3 is 13 amino acids. Germline CDR1 and CDR2: SEHNR and FQNEAQ (reference sequence). Trimming cost V 5 bases and J 3 bases, with 10 bases left between them. The CDR3 bases are TGTGCCAGCAGCACAACAGCATACTATGGCTACACCTTC. This gives the protein CASSTTAYYGYTF.

V gene TRBV9 combines with J gene TRBJ1-3, with D possibly matching TRBD1 (6 bases). Trimming removed 3 bases from V and 1 base from J, with 11 bases in between. Germline assignment: CDR1 SGDLS and CDR2 YYNGEE. The CDR3 contains 15 residues. Here the CDR3 reads CASSAETGSGNTIYF. The CDR3 DNA sequence: TGTGCCAGCAGCGCCGAAACAGGGTCTGGAAACACCATATATTTT. Together with reference TRBV9 and TRBJ1-3, the CDR3 gives the full variable domain: DSGVTQTPKHLITATGQRVTLRCSPRSGDLSVYWYQQSLDQGLQFLIQYYNGEERAKGNILERFSAQQFPDLHSELNLSSLELGDSALYFCASSAETGSGNTIYFGEGSWLTVV.

The chain couples TRBV7-2 to TRBJ1-5, with 9 positions matching TRBD1. The germline gives CDR1 SGHTA, CDR2 FQGNSA. CDR3 length: 15 amino acids. Unmatched junction bases numbered 5, after V lost 2 bases and J lost 6 bases. The CDR3 region is CASSLRDREGQPQHF. DNA of the CDR3: TGTGCCAGCAGCTTACGGGACAGGGAGGGTCAGCCCCAGCATTTT.

The V and J genes are TRBV2 and TRBJ2-2; D perhaps matches TRBD1 (5 bases). This CDR3 is built from 15 residues. V lost 7 bases and J lost 6, with 18 bases in between. Germline-derived CDR1 and CDR2 are SNHLY and FYNNEI. CDR3 in amino acids: CASTIQGSRSGELFF. CDR3 DNA sequence: TGTGCCAGCACAATCCAGGGTAGCCGATCCGGGGAGCTGTTTTTT.

The rearrangement uses TRBV11-2 and TRBJ1-4; D call uncertain. The CDR3 is made up of 11 amino acids. Trimming shortened V by 5 bases and J by 7 bases, and 5 bases separated the two germline ends. In germline, CDR1 is SGHAT, CDR2 FQNNGV. The CDR3 protein is CASSTGEKLFF. The CDR3 nucleotides are TGTGCCAGCAGCACGGGTGAAAAACTGTTTTTT.